This T cell receptor (beta chain) was sequenced in a study of CD8 T cells in Susac syndrome. CD8+ and CD4+ T cells circulating in blood were sequenced for TCR beta. With random hexamers, reverse transcription was performed on about 0.5 to 1 ug of RNA. From the immunoSEQ multiplex PCR reads, TCRdb called clonotypes with MiXCR, one entry per CDR3 protein. The data hold roughly 200,000 distinct CDR3 sequences, with roughly nine tenths observed a single time. The CDR3 length is 15 residues. Trimming removed 1 base from V and 7 bases from J; junction bases left unmatched: 6. The V gene's germline CDR1 is MNHEY and CDR2 SMNVEV (reference sequence).

The receptor's source is a human donor with Susac syndrome. V is TRBV27 and J is TRBJ2-1; 8 nucleotides line up with TRBD2. Sequencing was done on a sample of CD4+ T cells from PBMCs. This CDR3 reads CASSLLRPGGNEQFF. In nucleotides, the CDR3 is TGTGCCAGCAGTTTATTACGACCGGGGGGGAATGAGCAGTTCTTC.